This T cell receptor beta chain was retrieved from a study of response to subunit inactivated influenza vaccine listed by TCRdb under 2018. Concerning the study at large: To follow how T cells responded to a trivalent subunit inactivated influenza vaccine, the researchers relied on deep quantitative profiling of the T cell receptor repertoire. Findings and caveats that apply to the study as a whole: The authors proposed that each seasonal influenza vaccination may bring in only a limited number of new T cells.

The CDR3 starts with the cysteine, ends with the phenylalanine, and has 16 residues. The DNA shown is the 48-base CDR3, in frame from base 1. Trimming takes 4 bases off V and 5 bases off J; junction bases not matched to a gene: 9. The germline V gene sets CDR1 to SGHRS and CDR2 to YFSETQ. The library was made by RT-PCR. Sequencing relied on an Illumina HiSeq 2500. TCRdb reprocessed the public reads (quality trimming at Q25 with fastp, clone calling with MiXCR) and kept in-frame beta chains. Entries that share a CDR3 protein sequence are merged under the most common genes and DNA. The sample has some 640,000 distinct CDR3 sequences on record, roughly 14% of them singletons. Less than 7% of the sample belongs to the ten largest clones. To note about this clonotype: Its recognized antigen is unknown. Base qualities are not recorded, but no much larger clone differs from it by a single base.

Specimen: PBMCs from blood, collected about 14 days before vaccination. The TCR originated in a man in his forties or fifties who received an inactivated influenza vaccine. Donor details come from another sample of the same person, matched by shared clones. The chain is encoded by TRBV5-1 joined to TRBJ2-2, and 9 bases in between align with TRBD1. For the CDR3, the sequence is CASSETGGEITGELFF. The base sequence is TGCGCCAGCAGCGAAACAGGGGGCGAAATTACCGGGGAGCTGTTTTTT.